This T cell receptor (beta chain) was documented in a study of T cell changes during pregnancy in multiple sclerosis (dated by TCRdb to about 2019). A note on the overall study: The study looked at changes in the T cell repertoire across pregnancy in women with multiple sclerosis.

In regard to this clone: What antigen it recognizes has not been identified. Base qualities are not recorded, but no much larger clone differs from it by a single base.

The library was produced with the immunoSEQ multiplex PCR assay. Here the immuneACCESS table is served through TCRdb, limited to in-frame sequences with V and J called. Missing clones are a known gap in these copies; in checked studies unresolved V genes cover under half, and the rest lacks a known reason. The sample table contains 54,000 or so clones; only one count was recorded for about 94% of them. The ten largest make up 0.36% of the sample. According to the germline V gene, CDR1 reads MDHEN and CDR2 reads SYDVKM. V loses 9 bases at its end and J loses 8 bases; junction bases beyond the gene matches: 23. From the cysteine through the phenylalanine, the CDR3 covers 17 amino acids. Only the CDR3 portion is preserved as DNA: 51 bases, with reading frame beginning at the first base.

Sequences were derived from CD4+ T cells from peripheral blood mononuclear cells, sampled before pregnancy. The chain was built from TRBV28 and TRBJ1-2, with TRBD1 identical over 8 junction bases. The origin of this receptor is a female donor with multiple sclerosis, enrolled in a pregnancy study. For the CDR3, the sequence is CASGVGGTGGSSRGYTF. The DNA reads TGTGCCAGTGGGGTAGGGGGCACAGGGGGATCTAGTCGGGGCTACACCTTC.